The next 20 T cell receptor beta chains were all read from a single sample in a study of blood T cell repertoires in COVID-19. Sequenced by immunoSEQ multiplex PCR; TCRdb stores in-frame clones only, minus some. The profile shows about 260,000 clones, around 86% of them singletons. Source material: peripheral blood. The receptors derive from a woman aged 35 to 49 who had recovered from COVID-19.

This clone appeared a single time. The CDR3 is CASSLNSAGANQPQHF. CDR3 coding DNA: TGTGCCAGCAGCTTAAATTCGGCAGGGGCGAACCAGCCCCAGCATTTT. The chain is built from TRBV7-2 and TRBJ1-5, with a possible D match to TRBD1 (6 bases). V lost 2 bases, J lost 7 bases, and 18 bases lay in between. In germline, CDR1 is SGHTA, CDR2 FQGNSA. CDR3 size: 16 residues. Full variable domain (remainder filled in from reference TRBV7-2 and TRBJ1-5): GAGVSQSPSNKVTEKGKDVELRCDPISGHTALYWYRQSLGQGLEFLIYFQGNSAPDKSGLPSDRFSAERTGGSVSTLTIQRTQQEDSAVYLCASSLNSAGANQPQHFGDGTRLSIL.

This clone was observed a handful of times. This chain connects TRBV2 to TRBJ1-4; maybe TRBD1 (6 bases). V was cut by 10 bases and J by 8 bases, with 11 bases left in between. This CDR3 spans 11 amino acids. In germline, CDR1 is SNHLY, CDR2 FYNNEI. The CDR3, as DNA: TGTGCCACCCTACAGGGCGAAAAACTGTTTTTT. Encoded protein: CATLQGEKLFF.

This clone was observed a handful of times. The V call is TRBV5-1, the J call TRBJ1-1; TRBD1 might be the D (5 bases). V dropped 1 base and J dropped 8 bases, with 12 bases sitting between them. The CDR3 totals 13 residues. Germline V gene data show CDR1 as SGHRS and CDR2 as YFSETQ. The CDR3 loop is CASSLSETVEAFF. CDR3 coding DNA: TGCGCCAGCAGCTTGTCCGAGACAGTCGAAGCTTTCTTT.

V is TRBV20-1 and J is TRBJ1-3; no reliable D call. The CDR3 is made up of 10 amino acids. CDR1 and CDR2 (germline): DFQATT, SNEGSKA (reference sequence). The V end lost 6 bases, the J end lost 3 bases, and 3 bases lay between the germline ends. The chain's CDR3 is CSAVGNTIYF. The CDR3 bases are TGCAGTGCCGTTGGAAACACCATATATTTT.

The rearrangement joins TRBV9 to TRBJ2-3; tentatively, D is TRBD2 (6 bases). The V end lost 2 bases, the J end lost 0 bases, and 13 bases lay between the germline ends. The CDR3 spans 16 residues. Germline lookup yields CDR1 SGDLS and CDR2 YYNGEE. The CDR3 here is CASSVRLEQSTDTQYF. For the CDR3, the DNA is TGTGCCAGCAGCGTCCGACTAGAACAAAGCACAGATACGCAGTATTTT. Filled out from reference TRBV9 and TRBJ2-3, the complete variable domain reads DSGVTQTPKHLITATGQRVTLRCSPRSGDLSVYWYQQSLDQGLQFLIQYYNGEERAKGNILERFSAQQFPDLHSELNLSSLELGDSALYFCASSVRLEQSTDTQYFGPGTRLTVL.

The CDR3: CASSLAGGSTGELFF. DNA for the CDR3: TGTGCCAGCAGCTTAGCGGGGGGCAGCACCGGGGAGCTGTTTTTT. V is TRBV7-3 and J is TRBJ2-2; 8 bases fit TRBD2. V lost 2 bases, J lost 4 bases, and 3 bases stayed unmatched. CDR1 is SGHTA, CDR2 FQGTGA, per germline. The CDR3 extends over 15 amino acids. Complete variable domain (other parts from reference TRBV7-3 and TRBJ2-2): GAGVSQTPSNKVTEKGKYVELRCDPISGHTALYWYRQSLGQGPEFLIYFQGTGAADDSGLPNDRFFAVRPEGSVSTLKIQRTERGDSAVYLCASSLAGGSTGELFFGEGSRLTVL.

The J gene is TRBJ2-3, the V gene TRBV28; the D gene is possibly TRBD2 (6 bases). V dropped 3 bases and J dropped 2 bases, with 15 bases sitting between them. Germline V CDR1 and CDR2: MDHEN, SYDVKM. The CDR3 has 16 residues. The CDR3 nucleotides are TGTGCCAGCAGTTTTGAGCTAGCGACTGTCACAGATACGCAGTATTTT. Its protein is CASSFELATVTDTQYF.

This clone showed up many times. The chain uses TRBV6-5 and TRBJ1-6; no clear D. Germline assignment: CDR1 MNHEY and CDR2 SVGAGI. The CDR3 sequence is 15 residues long. V lost 5 bases to trimming and J lost 0 bases, with 8 bases between them. The CDR3 sequence is CASSPRSSYNSPLHF. The DNA for the CDR3 is TGTGCCAGCAGTCCACGGAGCTCCTATAATTCACCCCTCCACTTT.

The V and J genes are TRBV5-1 and TRBJ1-1; no firm D call. The CDR3 covers 15 residues. Between the trimmed V and J ends, which lost 4 bases and 4 bases, there was a span of 17 bases. Germline V gene lookup returns CDR1 SGHRS and CDR2 YFSETQ. The chain's CDR3 is CASSPNAYSFTEAFF. In DNA form, the CDR3 reads TGCGCCAGCAGCCCAAACGCCTACTCGTTCACTGAAGCTTTCTTT. The variable domain in full, completed from reference TRBV5-1 and TRBJ1-1, reads KAGVTQTPRYLIKTRGQQVTLSCSPISGHRSVSWYQQTPGQGLQFLFEYFSETQRNKGNFPGRFSGRQFSNSRSEMNVSTLELGDSALYLCASSPNAYSFTEAFFGQGTRLTVV.

CDR3 nucleotides: TGCGCCAGCAGCCACGGCAGGGGTTTTACCGGGGAGCTGTTTTTT. Protein: CASSHGRGFTGELFF. The rearrangement links TRBV4-3 to TRBJ2-2, with a tentative D call TRBD1 (6 bases). CDR1 LGHNA and CDR2 YSLEER come from the germline V gene. V lost 3 bases and J lost 5, with 13 bases in between. CDR3 size: 15 residues.

The chain couples TRBV30 to TRBJ1-6; TRBD1 might be the D (6 bases). CDR1 is GTSNPN, CDR2 SVGIG, per germline (reference sequence). V was clipped by 1 base and J by 10 bases, with 11 bases between them. The CDR3 is made up of 13 amino acids. As DNA, the CDR3 is TGTGCCTGGAGTGCCTACAGGGAATCACCCCTCCACTTT. This encodes CAWSAYRESPLHF.

As to this clone: The identical CDR3 is also encoded by other nucleotide sequences in the sample. The chain carries TRBV27 and TRBJ1-1; 8 positions match TRBD1. CDR1 and CDR2 (germline): MNHEY, SMNVEV (reference sequence). The CDR3 spans 14 residues. The J segment lost 1 base and the V segment lost 6 bases, leaving 4 bases of the junction unmatched. The CDR3 reads CASSLTGGNTEAFF. The CDR3 DNA reads TGTGCCAGCAGCTTAACAGGGGGGAACACTGAAGCTTTCTTT.

This clone was recorded only once. This chain connects TRBV27 to TRBJ2-7, with a possible D match to TRBD1 (5 bases). V was trimmed by 8 bases and J by 3 bases, leaving 11 bases between them. The length of the CDR3 is 12 residues. The germline CDR1 and CDR2 sequences are MNHEY and SMNVEV (reference sequence). Written as DNA, the CDR3 is TGTGCCAGCCCCCCAGGGTTCTACGAGCAGTACTTC. It yields the protein CASPPGFYEQYF.

In this sample, this clone turned up once. V gene TRBV15 combines with J gene TRBJ2-7, with D tentatively TRBD2 (5 bases). With 0 bases removed from V and 5 bases from J, the gap between germline ends came to 11 bases. Germline V gene data show CDR1 as LNHNV and CDR2 as YYDKDF (reference sequence). The CDR3 is 14 residues long. The CDR3 DNA reads TGTGCCACCAGCAGAGATTTCGGGGTCAACGAGCAGTACTTC. Its protein product is CATSRDFGVNEQYF.

The chain links TRBV19 to TRBJ2-7; D is ambiguous. The V gene's germline CDR1 is LNHDA and CDR2 SQIVND (reference sequence). CDR3 size: 13 residues. V lost 5 bases to trimming and J lost 4 bases, with 12 bases between them. CDR3 coding DNA: TGTGCCAGTAGTCAAACATTGGAGTACGAGCAGTACTTC. Translation: CASSQTLEYEQYF.

This sequence joins TRBV3-1 (or the pseudogene TRBV3-2) and TRBJ2-7, with D possibly matching TRBD2 (6 bases). Trimming cost V 6 bases and J 4 bases, with 16 bases left between them. The germline V gene has CDR1 LGHDT and CDR2 YNNKEL (reference sequence). There are 14 residues in the CDR3. The CDR3: CASRLEGSGYEQYF. DNA for the CDR3: TGTGCCAGCAGACTGGAGGGGTCTGGATACGAGCAGTACTTC.

The V call is TRBV2, the J call TRBJ1-5, with D tentatively TRBD1 (6 bases). The length of the CDR3 is 13 residues. The germline CDR1 and CDR2 sequences are SNHLY and FYNNEI. Trimming stripped 6 bases from V and 5 bases from J, with 11 bases between. The CDR3 DNA sequence: TGTGCCAGCAGACAGGGAATGGATCAGCCCCAGCATTTT. Protein sequence: CASRQGMDQPQHF.

The V and J genes are TRBV9 and TRBJ1-1, with D unresolved. V was cut by 4 bases and J by 3 bases, with 16 bases left in between. CDR3 size: 15 residues. Germline V lookup: CDR1 SGDLS, CDR2 YYNGEE. This chain's CDR3 is CASSPRIPRDTEAFF. Here the CDR3 DNA reads TGTGCCAGCAGCCCCCGAATCCCGAGGGACACTGAAGCTTTCTTT.

There are many counts of this clone. The DNA of the CDR3 is TGTGCCAGCTCACCCTCCCTCACAGATACGCAGTATTTT. Amino acid sequence: CASSPSLTDTQYF. The chain carries TRBV18 and TRBJ2-3; D gene unclear. The CDR3 length is 13 residues. Germline values: CDR1 KGHSH, CDR2 LQKENI. The germline V and J ends were trimmed by 3 bases and 2 bases, with 6 bases remaining between them.

The chain recombines TRBV5-8 with TRBJ1-1; D is uncertain. The V and J ends lost 1 base and 0 bases respectively, with 13 bases between them. This CDR3 comprises 16 residues. Germline CDR1 is SGHTS and CDR2 is YDEGEE. Written as DNA, the CDR3 is TGTGCCAGCAGCTTGTTCGCAGGTTATATGAACACTGAAGCTTTCTTT. This gives the protein CASSLFAGYMNTEAFF.